This T cell receptor (beta chain) was obtained from a study of blood T cell repertoires in COVID-19 (dated by TCRdb to 2020 to 2022). General notes on the study: Samples from collaborators originated in the United States, Italy and Spain and spanned both the acute and convalescent phases of COVID-19. Where HLA class I and class II types were available, the types were taken from metadata supplied by the sample provider, not from assay-based typing. The repertoires were released in a freely available public database intended as a resource for research on the immune response to SARS-CoV-2. Deeply sampled blood TCRbeta repertoires from subjects exposed to, actively infected with, or recovered from COVID-19 were included in the dataset. Samples came from the ongoing ImmuneRACE study (first 160 participants) plus 1,254 subjects from 6 global collaborators. Nearly every sample came with metadata listing a de-identified subject ID, COVID-19 status, age in years and sex. The material from the prospective study consisted of cDNA or gDNA derived from T cells, B-cell-depleted T cells, or PBMCs. Overall study results and their limits: Clinical and demographic metadata were provided uncurated, with the amount varying by source and participant.

Notes on this clone: The clone's antigen remains unknown. Base qualities are missing; no much larger clone stands one base away.

TCRbeta CDR3 regions were amplified from genomic DNA by means of the immunoSEQ Assay, a bias-controlled multiplex PCR. On the study's bioinformatics: Within the assay, amplification of reference gene primers was used to estimate how many nucleated cells each sample contained. Sequence reads were collapsed and filtered to measure the absolute abundance of every unique TCRbeta CDR3 rearrangement. For each sample, productive Simpson clonality was calculated as the square root of Simpson's diversity index over productive rearrangements. As stored in TCRdb, this immuneACCESS dataset retains in-frame rearrangements with V and J assigned. A fraction of the clones does not appear; measured against another copy, unresolved V genes explain less than half of the discrepancy, and the remainder lacks a known reason. The V and J calls and clone size were taken over from that table, and D and trimming were inferred from the DNA. This sample comprises over 95,000 clones, 85% to 90% of them detected only once. About a fifth of the sample belongs to the ten largest clones.

The CDR3 has 14 amino acids, counting the end cysteine and phenylalanine. CDR3 DNA only is kept here, 42 bases in frame from base 1. Germline trimming: 4 bases from V, 3 bases from J; junction bases outside gene matches: 4. CDR1 MNHEY and CDR2 SMNVEV are derived from the germline V gene (reference sequence). The collaborating institutions used their own protocols to collect whole blood in K2EDTA tubes. For TCRbeta analysis, collaborator samples were shipped as frozen whole blood, as isolated PBMCs, or as DNA extracted from either sample type. Material: peripheral blood. Rearrangement joined TRBV27 to TRBJ2-7; 9 central bases correspond to TRBD2. The receptor's source is a human donor with acute or convalescent COVID-19. The donor label of this sample is uncertain. The nucleotide sequence is TGTGCCAGCAGTTCTTCTAGCGGGGTCTACGAGCAGTACTTC. Translated, it gives CASSSSSGVYEQYF.